Shown below are 16 T cell receptor beta chains from a single sample sequenced in a study of blood T cell repertoires in COVID-19. Repertoires were generated with immunoSEQ multiplex PCR, while TCRdb's copy carries only in-frame clones and drops some. The table lists fewer than 250,000 clones, about four fifths of them singletons, with roughly 3.2% in the top ten. Sequencing was performed on PBMCs or T cells enriched from blood (not recorded which). All receptors derive from a woman in her thirties who had recovered from COVID-19.

The chain couples TRBV7-8 to TRBJ1-5, with D possibly TRBD1 on 6 matching bases. This CDR3 region has 16 residues. Between the trimmed V and J ends, which lost 3 bases and 4 bases, there was a span of 16 bases. The germline CDR1 and CDR2 sequences are SGHVS and FQNEAQ. The CDR3 here is CASSFSRDTLNQPQHF. The DNA for the CDR3 is TGTGCCAGCAGCTTTTCCCGGGACACCCTAAATCAGCCCCAGCATTTT.

This rearrangement joins TRBV7-2 to TRBJ2-2, with D perhaps matching TRBD2 (5 bases). This CDR3 comprises 15 residues. V lost 5 bases and J 4 bases, leaving 14 bases between the germline ends. CDR1 is SGHTA and CDR2 is FQGNSA in the germline V gene. The CDR3 sequence is CASSATRVGTGELFF. In DNA form, the CDR3 reads TGTGCCAGCAGCGCCACTAGGGTGGGCACCGGGGAGCTGTTTTTT.

V gene TRBV28 combines with J gene TRBJ1-1; D perhaps matches TRBD1 (6 bases). The germline gives CDR1 MDHEN, CDR2 SYDVKM. V lost 3 bases and J 8 bases, leaving 7 bases between the germline ends. This CDR3 contains 11 residues. The CDR3 spells CASSLGAEAFF. The CDR3 nucleotides read TGTGCCAGCAGTTTGGGGGCCGAAGCTTTCTTT.

This chain links TRBV5-1 with TRBJ2-2; 14 bases align to TRBD2. The germline gives CDR1 SGHRS, CDR2 YFSETQ. CDR3 size: 18 residues. J gave up 3 bases and V 3 bases, and 7 bases lay outside the gene matches. The DNA for the CDR3 is TGCGCCAGCAGCTACAAAGGGACTAGCGGGGGCGACACCGGGGAGCTGTTTTTT. This codes for CASSYKGTSGGDTGELFF.

This sequence joins TRBV18 and TRBJ1-6; D not certain. The CDR3 totals 15 residues. Germline V gives CDR1 KGHSH, CDR2 LQKENI. V was trimmed by 2 bases and J by 10 bases, leaving 15 bases between them. Here the CDR3 reads CASSPDRTSGSPLHF. The CDR3 DNA reads as TGTGCCAGCTCACCAGATAGGACCTCGGGATCACCCCTCCACTTT. The full variable domain, in which reference TRBV18 and TRBJ1-6 provide the parts outside the CDR3, is NAGVMQNPRHLVRRRGQEARLRCSPMKGHSHVYWYRQLPEEGLKFMVYLQKENIIDESGMPKERFSAEFPKEGPSILRIQQVVRGDSAAYFCASSPDRTSGSPLHFGNGTRLTVT.

The gene calls are TRBV3-1 (or the pseudogene TRBV3-2) and TRBJ2-5, with D tentatively TRBD1 (6 bases). V gave up 6 bases and J gave up 1 base, with 12 bases separating them. There are 14 residues in the CDR3. Germline V gives CDR1 LGHDT, CDR2 YNNKEL (reference sequence). The CDR3 DNA reads as TGTGCCAGCAGTCGTTGGGACATCCAAGAGACCCAGTACTTC. Protein sequence: CASSRWDIQETQYF.

The CDR3 sequence: CASSSKERGRLIPTGNTIYF. The CDR3 coding sequence is TGTGCCAGCAGCTCTAAGGAGAGGGGGCGCTTAATACCGACTGGAAACACCATATATTTT. This chain links TRBV7-8 with TRBJ1-3, with 7 bases that match TRBD1. Germline lookup yields CDR1 SGHVS and CDR2 FQNEAQ. J gave up 2 bases and V 4 bases, and 20 bases lay outside the gene matches. The CDR3 extends over 20 amino acids. The variable domain in full, with the rest retrieved from reference TRBV7-8 and TRBJ1-3, is GAGVSQSPRYKVAKRGQDVALRCDPISGHVSLFWYQQALGQGPEFLTYFQNEAQLDKSGLPSDRFFAERPEGSVSTLKIQRTQQEDSAVYLCASSSKERGRLIPTGNTIYFGEGSWLTVV.

The chain joins TRBV2 to TRBJ1-6; possibly TRBD1 for D (5 bases). V was pared by 9 bases and J by 2 bases, with 11 bases between. The CDR3 extends over 14 amino acids. From germline, CDR1 is SNHLY and CDR2 FYNNEI. CDR3 sequence (DNA): TGTGCCAGTCAGGGTTGGGCCTATAATTCACCCCTCCACTTT. Its translation: CASQGWAYNSPLHF.

This rearrangement joins TRBV28 to TRBJ2-3; 7 positions agree with TRBD2. This CDR3 has 15 amino acids. V lost 4 bases to trimming and J lost 1 base; unmatched junction nucleotides: 5. Germline V gene sequence: CDR1 MDHEN, CDR2 SYDVKM. CDR3 coding DNA: TGTGCCAGCAGTTCCCCTAGCGGTGGCACAGATACGCAGTATTTT. As protein: CASSSPSGGTDTQYF. The full variable domain, its missing parts supplied by reference TRBV28 and TRBJ2-3, is DVKVTQSSRYLVKRTGEKVFLECVQDMDHENMFWYRQDPGLGLRLIYFSYDVKMKEKGDIPEGYSVSREKKERFSLILESASTNQTSMYLCASSSPSGGTDTQYFGPGTRLTVL.

This chain joins TRBV18 and TRBJ2-3; TRBD1 is a possible D gene (7 bases). The CDR3 has 15 residues. CDR1 is KGHSH and CDR2 is LQKENI in the germline V gene. Trimming took 2 bases from V and 6 from J, leaving 15 bases between them. In DNA, the CDR3 is TGTGCCAGCTCACCAGTGACAGGGACTGTCGATACGCAGTATTTT. Translation gives CASSPVTGTVDTQYF.

V gene TRBV14 combines with J gene TRBJ1-2, with D unclear. Trimming removed 0 bases from V and 5 bases from J, with 19 bases in between. The germline CDR1 and CDR2 sequences are SGHDN and FVKESK. The CDR3 length is 17 residues. The CDR3 here is CASSQEGSNGPGYGYTF. DNA for the CDR3: TGTGCCAGCAGCCAAGAAGGTTCGAATGGCCCGGGGTATGGCTACACCTTC.

The rearrangement uses TRBV11-2 and TRBJ2-1, with 11 bases that match TRBD2. The CDR3 is 16 residues long. Germline trimming cut 4 bases from V and 6 bases from J; bases unmatched to any gene: 8. The germline V gene has CDR1 SGHAT and CDR2 FQNNGV. The CDR3 DNA is TGTGCCAGCAGCTCGATACTAGCGGGGGTGATCAATGAGCAGTTCTTC. The encoded protein is CASSSILAGVINEQFF. The full variable domain, completed using reference TRBV11-2 and TRBJ2-1, is EAGVAQSPRYKIIEKRQSVAFWCNPISGHATLYWYQQILGQGPKLLIQFQNNGVVDDSQLPKDRFSAERLKGVDSTLKIQPAKLEDSAVYLCASSSILAGVINEQFFGPGTRLTVL.

CDR3 DNA: TGTGCCAGCAGTGAACAGGGGGCGAACACCGGGGAGCTGTTTTTT. Translating it yields CASSEQGANTGELFF. J is TRBJ2-2 and V is TRBV2, with 7 positions matching TRBD1. The ends lost 2 bases at V and 0 bases at J; junction bases unmatched: 0. CDR3 size: 15 residues. Germline V lookup: CDR1 SNHLY, CDR2 FYNNEI.

The rearrangement joins TRBV28 to TRBJ2-7, with 15 bases that match TRBD2. V trimming: 9 bases; J trimming: 5 bases; junction bases outside the gene matches: 8. The CDR3 is 15 amino acids. Germline V gene sequence: CDR1 MDHEN, CDR2 SYDVKM. CDR3 bases: TGTGCCAGTTCACGTGGGACTAGCGGGGGGAACGAGCAGTACGTC. Protein: CASSRGTSGGNEQYV.

V usage is TRBV7-3 and J usage is TRBJ2-3, with 10 bases lining up with TRBD2. The CDR3 has 17 amino acids. The junction had 7 bases not matched to a gene; V was cut back by 1 base and J by 3 bases. Germline values: CDR1 SGHTA, CDR2 FQGTGA. CDR3 DNA: TGTGCCAGCAGCTTAATCCCTAGCGGGAGCGTTACAGATACGCAGTATTTT. Translated, it gives CASSLIPSGSVTDTQYF.

The V and J genes are TRBV5-1 and TRBJ2-7; 9 nucleotides match TRBD1. The J segment lost 2 bases and the V segment lost 4 bases, leaving 1 base of the junction unmatched. Germline V gene sequence: CDR1 SGHRS, CDR2 YFSETQ. The CDR3 loop spans 13 amino acids. The CDR3 loop is CASSGTGTYEQYF. The CDR3 coding sequence is TGCGCCAGCAGCGGGACAGGGACCTACGAGCAGTACTTC.